Below are 20 T cell receptor beta chains sequenced from a single sample in a study of T-cell reconstitution after alpha-beta-depleted transplantation in children. A TCRbeta library incorporating unique molecular identifiers was prepared. MiXCR was run by TCRdb on the PCR reads, yielding one entry per CDR3 protein. The sample records more than 300,000 distinct CDR3 sequences, around 15% being singletons. The sample in question was PBMCs, mostly from graft donor cells, obtained 360 days after TCRalphabeta/CD19-depleted stem cell transplant. These receptors were taken from a male patient aged 2 to 10 who had a stem cell transplant for acute lymphoblastic leukemia, so the T cells may come from the graft donor.

V is TRBV6-5 and J is TRBJ1-2; TRBD1 aligns across 9 bases. The germline V gene has CDR1 MNHEY and CDR2 SVGAGI. Trimming removed 6 bases from V and 5 bases from J; junction bases left unmatched: 4. The CDR3 is 13 amino acids. The CDR3 DNA is TGTGCCAGCAGATTAGACAGGGGGTATGGCTACACCTTC. This translates into CASRLDRGYGYTF.

J is TRBJ2-3 and V is TRBV4-3, with TRBD2 matching over 7 bases. This CDR3 region has 17 residues. J lost 1 base, V lost 0 bases, and 7 bases had no gene match. Germline CDR1 LGHNA, CDR2 YSLEER. CDR3 protein: CASSQDAGLAGTDTQYF. Here the CDR3 DNA reads TGCGCCAGCAGCCAAGATGCGGGTCTAGCGGGCACAGATACGCAGTATTTT.

This clonotype has a count of ten or more. The chain joins TRBV4-3 to TRBJ2-3; no clear D gene. The ends were cut back, 6 bases at V and 3 bases at J, with 10 bases in the middle. From germline, CDR1 is LGHNA and CDR2 YSLEER. The CDR3 sequence is 13 residues long. The CDR3 nucleotides are TGCGCCAGCAGTAACATCCGAACAGATACGCAGTATTTT. Its protein product is CASSNIRTDTQYF.

This clonotype has more than one count but fewer than ten. The chain uses TRBV5-5 and TRBJ1-1, with D possibly matching TRBD1 (5 bases). The V and J ends lost 2 bases and 7 bases respectively, with 15 bases between them. The CDR3 loop spans 14 amino acids. Germline V lookup: CDR1 SGHKS, CDR2 YYEKEE (reference sequence). As DNA, the CDR3 is TGTGCCAGCAGCTTCTGGGGGACTCAGATTGAAGCTTTCTTT. Its translation is CASSFWGTQIEAFF. The whole variable domain, remainder taken from reference TRBV5-5 and TRBJ1-1, is DAGVTQSPTHLIKTRGQQVTLRCSPISGHKSVSWYQQVLGQGPQFIFQYYEKEERGRGNFPDRFSARQFPNYSSELNVNALLLGDSALYLCASSFWGTQIEAFFGQGTRLTVV.

This clonotype was recorded at least ten times. The J gene is TRBJ2-4, the V gene TRBV28, with 8 bases that match TRBD2. CDR3 length: 13 amino acids. CDR1 is MDHEN, CDR2 SYDVKM, per germline. The junction had 7 bases not matched to a gene; V was cut back by 7 bases and J by 8 bases. The CDR3 region is CASTLTGGDIQYF. The CDR3 bases are TGTGCCAGCACCCTGACGGGAGGGGACATTCAGTACTTC. The full variable domain, in which reference TRBV28 and TRBJ2-4 provide the parts outside the CDR3, is DVKVTQSSRYLVKRTGEKVFLECVQDMDHENMFWYRQDPGLGLRLIYFSYDVKMKEKGDIPEGYSVSREKKERFSLILESASTNQTSMYLCASTLTGGDIQYFGAGTRLSVL.

This clonotype has just a few counts. The chain combines TRBV6-5 with TRBJ2-3, with 7 bases matching TRBD1. V was clipped by 2 bases and J by 4 bases; unmatched bases: 6. This CDR3 spans 15 amino acids. Germline V CDR1 and CDR2: MNHEY, SVGAGI. For the CDR3, the DNA is TGTGCCAGCAGTTACCTCGGGACAGCGGCAGATACGCAGTATTTT. Its protein is CASSYLGTAADTQYF.

This clonotype occurred many times. The chain joins TRBV24-1 to TRBJ2-1; the D is unclear. The germline V and J ends were trimmed by 7 bases and 10 bases, with 19 bases remaining between them. CDR1 and CDR2 from the germline V gene are KGHDR and SFDVKD. This CDR3 region has 14 residues. CDR3 region: CATSHMGPVVEQFF. CDR3 in DNA: TGTGCCACCAGCCACATGGGTCCTGTGGTAGAGCAGTTCTTC.

This clonotype occurred a few times. The chain employs TRBV5-1 and TRBJ2-7, with 8 nucleotides matching TRBD1. V lost 4 bases and J lost 3; bases outside the gene matches: 6. Germline V CDR1 and CDR2: SGHRS, YFSETQ. The CDR3 runs to 14 residues. Written as DNA, the CDR3 is TGCGCCAGCAGCGCCACACAGGGGGTCTACGAGCAGTACTTC. Translating gives CASSATQGVYEQYF.

This clonotype was found a few times. This chain connects TRBV27 to TRBJ2-1, with D perhaps matching TRBD2 (6 bases). The germline CDR1 and CDR2 sequences are MNHEY and SMNVEV (reference sequence). The germline V and J ends were trimmed by 3 bases and 9 bases, with 12 bases remaining between them. The CDR3 consists of 13 residues. For the CDR3, the DNA is TGTGCCAGCAGTTTTGGACTATATATTGAGCAGTTCTTC. It yields the protein CASSFGLYIEQFF.

With respect to this clonotype: One end of the junction varies from germline; a read error may be responsible. The rearrangement joins TRBV5-8 to TRBJ2-7; the D is unclear. From germline, CDR1 is SGHTS and CDR2 YDEGEE. CDR3 length: 15 amino acids. CDR3 in DNA: TGTGCCAGCAGCTTGGTGGGGTCTGCTAACTACGAGGAGTACTTC. Translation: CASSLVGSANYEEYF.

The CDR3 loop is CACAGMTGELFF. In DNA form, the CDR3 reads TGTGCCTGTGCCGGTATGACCGGGGAGCTGTTTTTT. The genes are TRBV6-5 and TRBJ2-2, with D unclear. Germline V lookup: CDR1 MNHEY, CDR2 SVGAGI. The CDR3 consists of 12 residues. Trimming pared 11 bases from V and 5 bases from J, leaving 12 bases between.

V and J are TRBV29-1 and TRBJ2-1; D is ambiguous. This CDR3 comprises 12 residues. Trimming left V 6 bases short and J 7 bases short, with 13 bases between. Germline V gene data show CDR1 as SQVTM and CDR2 as ANQGSEA. The CDR3 loop reads CSVVYYGNEQFF. CDR3 in DNA: TGCAGCGTGGTCTACTACGGAAATGAGCAGTTCTTC.

This clonotype was detected many times. The chain combines TRBV6-9 with TRBJ1-2; a weak D match, TRBD1 (6 bases). The CDR3 extends over 15 amino acids. Germline CDR1 is MNHGY and CDR2 is SVAAGI. V was shortened by 4 bases and J by 4 bases, with 16 bases between the two germline ends. The CDR3 sequence is CASSFAGGGSYGYTF. CDR3 nucleotides: TGTGCCAGCAGTTTCGCCGGGGGCGGATCCTATGGCTACACCTTC.

J is TRBJ1-1 and V is TRBV5-8; 11 bases align to TRBD1. Germline V gene lookup returns CDR1 SGHTS and CDR2 YDEGEE. The junction had 10 bases not matched to a gene; V was cut back by 4 bases and J by 5 bases. The length of the CDR3 is 16 residues. CDR3 protein: CASSMRTGGRRTEAFF. For the CDR3, the DNA is TGTGCCAGCAGCATGAGGACAGGGGGCAGGCGAACTGAAGCTTTCTTT.

The rearrangement links TRBV20-1 to TRBJ2-7; D not resolved. The V gene's germline CDR1 is DFQATT and CDR2 SNEGSKA (reference sequence). The CDR3 length is 16 residues. V was cut by 3 bases and J by 0 bases, with 18 bases left in between. The CDR3 reads CSASYPHLQSSYEQYF. The CDR3 DNA sequence: TGCAGTGCTAGTTACCCCCACCTTCAGTCCTCCTACGAGCAGTACTTC.

In its sample, this clonotype was seen a few times. CDR3 in amino acids: CASSLGFTYEQYF. In DNA form, the CDR3 reads TGTGCCAGCAGTCTAGGATTTACATACGAGCAGTACTTC. The chain uses TRBV7-6 and TRBJ2-7; D is undetermined. Between the trimmed V and J ends, which lost 6 bases and 4 bases, there was a span of 13 bases. Germline CDR1 is SGHVS and CDR2 is FNYEAQ. CDR3 length: 13 amino acids. Combining the CDR3 with reference TRBV7-6 and TRBJ2-7 gives the whole variable domain GAGVSQSPRYKVTKRGQDVALRCDPISGHVSLYWYRQALGQGPEFLTYFNYEAQQDKSGLPNDRFSAERPEGSISTLTIQRTEQRDSAMYRCASSLGFTYEQYFGPGTRLTVT.

This clonotype has ten or more counts. The chain employs TRBV6-5 and TRBJ1-1; D is ambiguous. From germline, CDR1 is MNHEY and CDR2 SVGAGI. The CDR3 runs 16 residues. The V end lost 5 bases, the J end lost 1 base, and 17 bases lay between the germline ends. CDR3 sequence reads: CASSTLVKTGNTEAFF. The DNA for the CDR3 is TGTGCCAGCAGTACACTCGTAAAGACTGGGAACACTGAAGCTTTCTTT.

This clonotype has only a few counts. The J gene is TRBJ1-6, the V gene TRBV12-3 or TRBV12-4; TRBD1 matches 7 bases. With V trimmed by 3 bases and J by 9 bases, 8 bases remained unmatched. This CDR3 has 15 residues. The CDR3 is CASSFLRDSSSPLHF. CDR3 sequence (DNA): TGTGCCAGCAGTTTCCTCCGGGACAGTAGTTCACCCCTCCACTTT.

V gene TRBV5-6 combines with J gene TRBJ2-1; D is ambiguous. Germline-derived CDR1 and CDR2 are SGHDT and YYEEEE. CDR3 length: 12 amino acids. V was cut by 4 bases and J by 6 bases, with 8 bases left in between. CDR3 sequence: CASSRDFNEQFF. The CDR3 DNA reads TGTGCCAGCAGCCGCGACTTCAATGAGCAGTTCTTC. Complete variable domain (other parts from reference TRBV5-6 and TRBJ2-1): DAGVTQSPTHLIKTRGQQVTLRCSPKSGHDTVSWYQQALGQGPQFIFQYYEEEERQRGNFPDRFSGHQFPNYSSELNVNALLLGDSALYLCASSRDFNEQFFGPGTRLTVL.

The sample holds many counts of this clonotype. The chain employs TRBV12-3 or TRBV12-4 and TRBJ1-5, with D hard to call. Trimming pared 5 bases from V and 0 bases from J, leaving 8 bases between. The CDR3 runs to 14 residues. The CDR3 region is CASSPQISNQPQHF. The CDR3 nucleotides are TGTGCCAGCAGTCCTCAAATTAGCAATCAGCCCCAGCATTTT.